This TCR beta chain was recovered during a study of shared clonotypes between healthy human individuals. Across the whole study: Aged between 18 and 49, the donors were two women and a few men. CD4 naive and CD4 memory each took three plates per donor, while CD8 naive took two and CD8 memory one.

The CDR3 spans 14 residues. CDR1 and CDR2 from the germline V gene are MDHEN and SYDVKM. The V gene lost 5 bases and the J gene lost 2 bases, with 9 bases spanning the gap. Findings of the study overall: What rarefaction showed was incomplete sorted-subset sequencing despite large depth.

With respect to this clone: Its antigen is as yet unknown.

For sorted subsets, 200 ng DNA per replicate equaled 33,000 or so T cell genomes. Generated by immunoSEQ multiplex PCR, the TCRdb table keeps only in-frame clones and is missing some. In the table there are about 2 million clones, approximately 94% of which are singletons. Naive CD8 cells lacked CD45RO, underwent positive selection for CCR7 and left out terminally differentiated effector memory CD45RA+ cells. This TCR came from a man between 18 and 35 years old in good health. Sequencing used naive CD8+ T cells sorted from blood. V gene TRBV28 combines with J gene TRBJ2-2, with D unclear. CDR3 residues: CASSPSSNTGELFF. In DNA form, the CDR3 reads TGTGCCAGCAGTCCTTCTAGTAACACCGGGGAGCTGTTTTTT.